Listed here are 24 T cell receptor beta chains from one sample, sequenced in a study of blood T cell repertoires in COVID-19. Sequenced by immunoSEQ multiplex PCR; TCRdb stores in-frame clones only, minus some. The sample consists of about 300,000 clones, about 87% of them appearing once. The sample taken for sequencing was peripheral blood. These receptors were collected from a woman in her fifties or sixties with COVID-19, enrolled during active disease.

The chain links TRBV24-1 to TRBJ2-5; D is perhaps TRBD1 (6 bases). V lost 3 bases and J 9 bases, leaving 16 bases between the germline ends. The CDR3 is made up of 14 amino acids. Germline loops: CDR1 KGHDR, CDR2 SFDVKD. The CDR3 is CATSDTGTSGAQYF. CDR3 nucleotides: TGTGCCACCAGTGATACCGGGACATCAGGGGCCCAGTACTTC.

The chain has TRBV6-5 and TRBJ1-4; possible D gene TRBD1, 6 bases. V was clipped by 5 bases and J by 8 bases, with 18 bases between them. Germline V gene sequence: CDR1 MNHEY, CDR2 SVGAGI. This CDR3 has 15 amino acids. The CDR3 spells CASSPTQGIVEKLFF. As DNA, the CDR3 is TGTGCCAGCAGTCCAACACAGGGTATCGTCGAAAAACTGTTTTTT.

There are a few counts of this clone. The chain links TRBV10-3 to TRBJ1-2, with D hard to call. Trimming left V 4 bases short and J 8 bases short, with 11 bases between. Per the germline V gene, CDR1 is ENHRY and CDR2 is SYGVKD. There are 12 residues in the CDR3. The CDR3 spells CAISAGARGYTF. DNA of the CDR3: TGTGCCATCAGTGCAGGCGCCAGGGGCTACACCTTC.

This chain connects TRBV11-3 to TRBJ1-2; D remains unclear. Per germline, CDR1 SGHNT and CDR2 YENEEA. CDR3 length: 14 amino acids. V was cut by 5 bases and J by 5 bases, with 15 bases left in between. CDR3 nucleotides: TGTGCCAGCAGCCCCGATAGCTTGCAGTATGGCTACACCTTC. It specifies CASSPDSLQYGYTF.

This clone was counted only a few times. The J gene is TRBJ1-5, the V gene TRBV5-4; 7 bases align to TRBD1. This CDR3 has 15 amino acids. V shed 4 bases, J shed 0 bases, and the junction held 4 bases outside the gene matches. Germline values: CDR1 SGHNT, CDR2 YYREEE (reference sequence). CDR3 sequence reads: CASSPGTDSNQPQHF. CDR3 coding DNA: TGTGCCAGCAGCCCGGGGACAGATAGCAATCAGCCCCAGCATTTT.

The rearrangement uses TRBV19 and TRBJ1-2; D is uncertain. Germline lookup yields CDR1 LNHDA and CDR2 SQIVND (reference sequence). This CDR3 has 12 residues. The V gene lost 5 bases and the J gene lost 3 bases, with 7 bases spanning the gap. CDR3 residues: CASSSVYYGYTF. DNA for the CDR3: TGTGCCAGTAGTTCAGTCTACTATGGCTACACCTTC.

V and J are TRBV7-6 and TRBJ1-3; D remains ambiguous. This CDR3 region has 16 residues. CDR1 and CDR2 from the germline V gene are SGHVS and FNYEAQ. The V end was cut by 0 bases, the J end by 0 bases, with 9 bases between. The CDR3 reads CASSLAVGYSGNTIYF. CDR3 DNA sequence: TGTGCCAGCAGCTTAGCGGTGGGCTACTCTGGAAACACCATATATTTT.

The genes are TRBV7-9 and TRBJ2-6, with a weak D call TRBD2 (5 bases). The CDR3 is 17 amino acids. CDR1 and CDR2 (germline): SEHNR, FQNEAQ (reference sequence). Trimming cost V 1 base and J 0 bases, with 10 bases left between them. This CDR3 reads CASSLVRESSGANVLTF. The CDR3 DNA is TGTGCCAGCAGCTTAGTGAGGGAGAGCTCTGGGGCCAACGTCCTGACTTTC.

This chain uses TRBV20-1 with TRBJ2-3; 9 nucleotides line up with TRBD2. V trimming: 3 bases; J trimming: 6 bases; junction bases outside the gene matches: 7. The CDR3 is made up of 14 amino acids. CDR1 DFQATT and CDR2 SNEGSKA come from the germline V gene (reference sequence). The CDR3 reads CSASRREGGDTQYF. The DNA for the CDR3 is TGCAGTGCTAGTCGGCGGGAGGGCGGGGATACGCAGTATTTT.

J is TRBJ2-4 and V is TRBV19; the match to TRBD2 covers 9 bases. The CDR3 length is 17 residues. The ends lost 3 bases at V and 5 bases at J; junction bases unmatched: 11. The germline CDR1 and CDR2 sequences are LNHDA and SQIVND (reference sequence). CDR3 amino acids: CASSIVGAGGPQNIQYF. The CDR3 coding sequence is TGTGCCAGTAGTATCGTTGGGGCGGGAGGGCCCCAAAACATTCAGTACTTC.

The V call is TRBV10-2, the J call TRBJ2-5; 8 bases are shared with TRBD1. This CDR3 is built from 14 residues. In germline, CDR1 is WSHSY, CDR2 SAAADI. Losses at the gene ends were 10 bases for V and 5 bases for J; bases not matched to a gene: 12. CDR3 sequence (DNA): TGCGCCACCCTGGGACAGGCCGCCAGGGAGACCCAGTACTTC. It translates to CATLGQAARETQYF.

The rearrangement uses TRBV6-4 and TRBJ2-1; 7 bases fit TRBD2. The length of the CDR3 is 16 residues. CDR1 is MRHNA, CDR2 SNTAGT, per germline. Unmatched junction bases numbered 18, after V lost 8 bases and J lost 8 bases. CDR3 DNA: TGTGCCAGCTCCCGTTCAATTGGCGGGAGCGTCGATGAGCAGTTCTTC. This encodes CASSRSIGGSVDEQFF.

This chain connects TRBV7-3 to TRBJ2-3; 8 bases fit TRBD1. The V gene's germline CDR1 is SGHTA and CDR2 FQGTGA. Trimming cost V 4 bases and J 5 bases; bases outside gene matches: 2. The CDR3 covers 13 residues. CDR3 amino acids: CASSWTGQDTQYF. CDR3 DNA: TGTGCCAGCAGCTGGACAGGGCAAGATACGCAGTATTTT.

The J gene is TRBJ2-1, the V gene TRBV19, with 8 bases identical to TRBD1. The CDR3 consists of 15 residues. Germline-derived CDR1 and CDR2 are LNHDA and SQIVND (reference sequence). After removal of 7 bases from V and 7 bases from J, the junction contained 12 bases not matched to a gene. As DNA, the CDR3 is TGTGCCAGTATTGGGGCCGGGACAGGTGAAAATGAGCAGTTCTTC. Protein product: CASIGAGTGENEQFF.

The chain links TRBV29-1 to TRBJ2-3; D unclear. V was clipped by 1 base and J by 6 bases, with 14 bases between them. Per the germline V gene, CDR1 is SQVTM and CDR2 is ANQGSEA. The CDR3 sequence is 14 residues long. The CDR3 loop is CSVEVPAAGDTQYF. The CDR3 DNA sequence: TGCAGCGTTGAAGTCCCAGCTGCAGGCGATACGCAGTATTTT.

The chain links TRBV4-2 to TRBJ1-2; 7 bases map to TRBD1. The V gene end was trimmed by 2 bases and the J gene end by 5 bases; junction bases not matched to a gene: 5. This CDR3 contains 14 residues. The germline gives CDR1 LGHNA, CDR2 YNFKEQ. Here the CDR3 reads CASSQTGVFYGYTF. CDR3 nucleotides: TGTGCCAGCAGCCAAACAGGGGTTTTTTATGGCTACACCTTC.

This chain uses TRBV7-6 with TRBJ2-5; a weak D match, TRBD1 (6 bases). This CDR3 comprises 14 residues. CDR1 and CDR2 from the germline V gene are SGHVS and FNYEAQ. Trimming shortened V by 0 bases and J by 3 bases, and 8 bases separated the two germline ends. The CDR3 loop reads CASSLAGQKETQYF. CDR3 sequence (DNA): TGTGCCAGCAGCTTAGCGGGACAAAAAGAGACCCAGTACTTC.

The chain has TRBV3-1 (or the pseudogene TRBV3-2) and TRBJ2-7, with 13 nucleotides matching TRBD2. Trimming cost V 0 bases and J 2 bases; bases outside gene matches: 1. The CDR3 contains 16 residues. Germline V gene data show CDR1 as LGHDT and CDR2 as YNNKEL (reference sequence). The CDR3 DNA reads TGTGCCAGCAGCCAAGAAGGGACTAGCGGGGCCTACGAGCAGTACTTC. Its translation: CASSQEGTSGAYEQYF.

The chain joins TRBV5-5 to TRBJ2-5; 9 nucleotides line up with TRBD2. The V gene end was trimmed by 2 bases and the J gene end by 4 bases; junction bases not matched to a gene: 6. The CDR3 sequence is 15 residues long. Germline CDR1 is SGHKS and CDR2 is YYEKEE (reference sequence). CDR3 loop: CASSLTLAGGETQYF. CDR3 bases: TGTGCCAGCAGCTTAACACTAGCGGGTGGAGAGACCCAGTACTTC. Complete variable domain (other parts from reference TRBV5-5 and TRBJ2-5): DAGVTQSPTHLIKTRGQQVTLRCSPISGHKSVSWYQQVLGQGPQFIFQYYEKEERGRGNFPDRFSARQFPNYSSELNVNALLLGDSALYLCASSLTLAGGETQYFGPGTRLLVL.

This clone has only a few counts. The V call is TRBV14, the J call TRBJ1-6, with 8 bases that match TRBD1. Germline V gene sequence: CDR1 SGHDN, CDR2 FVKESK. V shed 3 bases and J 5 bases; nucleotides not matched to a gene: 9. There are 17 residues in the CDR3. The CDR3 sequence is CASSHQTGARDNSPLHF. The DNA for the CDR3 is TGTGCCAGCAGCCATCAGACAGGGGCCCGGGATAATTCACCCCTCCACTTT. Full variable domain (remainder filled in from reference TRBV14 and TRBJ1-6): EAGVTQFPSHSVIEKGQTVTLRCDPISGHDNLYWYRRVMGKEIKFLLHFVKESKQDESGMPNNRFLAERTGGTYSTLKVQPAELEDSGVYFCASSHQTGARDNSPLHFGNGTRLTVT.

V gene TRBV5-4 combines with J gene TRBJ2-4, with TRBD2 identical over 7 bases. With 2 bases clipped from V and 9 bases from J, the junction kept 2 bases outside the gene matches. This CDR3 comprises 12 residues. The germline V gene has CDR1 SGHNT and CDR2 YYREEE (reference sequence). The CDR3 DNA follows: TGTGCCAGCAGCTTTGGGGAGGGCATTCAGTACTTC. Encoded protein: CASSFGEGIQYF.

The V call is TRBV19, the J call TRBJ1-1; D ambiguous. The ends were cut back, 2 bases at V and 3 bases at J, with 13 bases in the middle. The CDR3 loop spans 15 amino acids. CDR1 is LNHDA, CDR2 SQIVND, per germline (reference sequence). The CDR3 loop reads CASSIKKSGYTEAFF. The CDR3 nucleotides are TGTGCCAGTAGTATAAAAAAGTCGGGATACACTGAAGCTTTCTTT.

The rearrangement joins TRBV11-3 to TRBJ2-3; D is unclear. This CDR3 comprises 12 residues. Germline values: CDR1 SGHNT, CDR2 YENEEA. V was clipped by 5 bases and J by 3 bases, with 6 bases between them. The CDR3 sequence: CASSPVTDTQYF. DNA of the CDR3: TGTGCCAGCAGCCCAGTTACAGATACGCAGTATTTT.

V usage is TRBV15 and J usage is TRBJ1-4, with TRBD1 identical over 10 bases. The V and J ends lost 2 bases and 7 bases, in that order; junction bases with no gene match: 7. CDR3 size: 16 residues. CDR1 LNHNV and CDR2 YYDKDF come from the germline V gene (reference sequence). CDR3 in DNA: TGTGCCACCAGCAGACCCGGGACAGGGGAGAGTGAAAAACTGTTTTTT. Translation gives CATSRPGTGESEKLFF.